What follows is one TCR beta chain and its context. V lost 7 bases to trimming and J lost 7 bases, with 5 bases between them. The V gene's germline CDR1 is DFQATT and CDR2 SNEGSKA (reference sequence). The CDR3 is 9 residues long. This record belongs to a study of blood T cell repertoires in COVID-19. Assay: immunoSEQ multiplex PCR; the TCRdb copy retains only in-frame clones and omits some. The table has about 190,000 clones, 88% seen once. V is TRBV20-1 and J is TRBJ2-1, with D hard to call. The sequence came from a human donor in a cohort sampled during active COVID-19. What was sequenced was peripheral blood. CDR3 coding DNA: TGCAGTGTTTCGAATGAGCAGTTCTTC. Translating it yields CSVSNEQFF.